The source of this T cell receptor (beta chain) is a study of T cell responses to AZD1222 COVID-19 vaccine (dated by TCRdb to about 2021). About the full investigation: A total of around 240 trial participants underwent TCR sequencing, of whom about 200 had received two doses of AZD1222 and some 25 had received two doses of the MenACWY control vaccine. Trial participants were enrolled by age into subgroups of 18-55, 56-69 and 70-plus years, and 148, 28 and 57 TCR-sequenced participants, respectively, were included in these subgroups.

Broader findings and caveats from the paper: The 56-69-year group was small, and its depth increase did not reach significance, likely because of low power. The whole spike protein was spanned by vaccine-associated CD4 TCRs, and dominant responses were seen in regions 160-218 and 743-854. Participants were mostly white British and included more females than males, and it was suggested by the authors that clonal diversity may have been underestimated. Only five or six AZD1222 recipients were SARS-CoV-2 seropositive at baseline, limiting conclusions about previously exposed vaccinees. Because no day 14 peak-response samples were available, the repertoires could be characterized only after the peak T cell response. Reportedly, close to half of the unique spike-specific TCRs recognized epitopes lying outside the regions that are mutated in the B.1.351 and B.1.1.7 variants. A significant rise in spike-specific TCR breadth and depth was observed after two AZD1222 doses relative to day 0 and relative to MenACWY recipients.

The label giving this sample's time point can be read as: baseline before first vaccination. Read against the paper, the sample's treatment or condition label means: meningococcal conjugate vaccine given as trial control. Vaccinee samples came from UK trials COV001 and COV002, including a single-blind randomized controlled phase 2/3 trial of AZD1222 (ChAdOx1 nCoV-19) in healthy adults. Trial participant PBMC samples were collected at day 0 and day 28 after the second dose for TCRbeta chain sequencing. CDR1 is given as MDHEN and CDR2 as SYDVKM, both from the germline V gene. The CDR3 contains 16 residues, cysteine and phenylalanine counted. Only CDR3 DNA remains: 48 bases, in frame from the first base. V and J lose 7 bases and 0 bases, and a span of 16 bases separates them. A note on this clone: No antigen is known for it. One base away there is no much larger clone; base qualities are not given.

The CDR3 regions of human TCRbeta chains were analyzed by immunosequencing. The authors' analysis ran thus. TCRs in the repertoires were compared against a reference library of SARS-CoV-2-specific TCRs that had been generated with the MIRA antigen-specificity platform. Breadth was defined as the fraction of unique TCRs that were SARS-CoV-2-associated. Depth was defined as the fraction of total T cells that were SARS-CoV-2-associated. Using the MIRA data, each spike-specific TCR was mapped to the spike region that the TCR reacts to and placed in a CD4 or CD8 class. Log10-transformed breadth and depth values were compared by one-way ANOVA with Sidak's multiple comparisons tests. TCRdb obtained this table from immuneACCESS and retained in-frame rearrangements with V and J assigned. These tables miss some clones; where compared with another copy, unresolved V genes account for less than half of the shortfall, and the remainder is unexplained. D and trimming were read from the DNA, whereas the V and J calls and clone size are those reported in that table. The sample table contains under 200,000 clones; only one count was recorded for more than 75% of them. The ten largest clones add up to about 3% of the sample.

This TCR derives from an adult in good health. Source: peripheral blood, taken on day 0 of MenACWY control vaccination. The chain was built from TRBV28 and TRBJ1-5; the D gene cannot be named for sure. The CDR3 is CASTTTSGYSNQPQHF. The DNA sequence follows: TGTGCCAGCACCACTACATCGGGGTATAGCAATCAGCCCCAGCATTTT.